Listed here are 22 T cell receptor beta chains from one sample, sequenced in a study of cytomegalovirus exposure and HLA in healthy donors. Measured with immunoSEQ multiplex PCR; TCRdb has only the in-frame clones, and not every one. The sample carries some 120,000 clones, 75% to 90% recorded once. The specimen sequenced was PBMCs. These receptor sequences come from a woman under 30 in good health and CMV-seronegative.

This clone has a single count. The rearrangement uses TRBV10-2 and TRBJ2-1; 7 bases fit TRBD2. J gave up 5 bases and V 6 bases, and 22 bases lay outside the gene matches. This CDR3 spans 19 amino acids. Germline V gene lookup returns CDR1 WSHSY and CDR2 SAAADI. CDR3 coding DNA: TGCGCCAGCAGGGAAAGACCTCGCGGGGGTCTAAAACTTCACAATGAGCAGTTCTTC. It specifies CASRERPRGGLKLHNEQFF.

The rearrangement joins TRBV30 to TRBJ2-2; D perhaps matches TRBD2 (6 bases). V was cut by 3 bases and J by 5 bases, with 10 bases left in between. CDR3 length equals 13 residues. Germline V gene lookup returns CDR1 GTSNPN and CDR2 SVGIG (reference sequence). The CDR3 nucleotides are TGTGCCTGGAGCGTGGGGGGAACCGGGGAGCTGTTTTTT. Its translation: CAWSVGGTGELFF.

V gene TRBV28 combines with J gene TRBJ2-7, with 9 bases aligning to TRBD1. CDR1 and CDR2 (germline): MDHEN, SYDVKM. V shed 1 base, J shed 5 bases, and the junction held 3 bases outside the gene matches. This CDR3 has 14 residues. CDR3 in amino acids: CASSLSGQGDEQYF. The CDR3 DNA reads TGTGCCAGCAGTTTATCGGGACAGGGAGACGAGCAGTACTTC.

The J gene is TRBJ1-2, the V gene TRBV7-9; TRBD1 agrees at 9 bases. The V segment lost 3 bases and the J segment 0 bases; nucleotides outside the gene matches: 11. The germline CDR1 and CDR2 sequences are SEHNR and FQNEAQ (reference sequence). This CDR3 is built from 18 residues. Here the CDR3 DNA reads TGTGCCAGCAGCTTCTTTACCGGGACAGGGATTACTAACTATGGCTACACCTTC. This sequence encodes CASSFFTGTGITNYGYTF. Complete variable domain (other parts from reference TRBV7-9 and TRBJ1-2): DTGVSQNPRHKITKRGQNVTFRCDPISEHNRLYWYRQTLGQGPEFLTYFQNEAQLEKSRLLSDRFSAERPKGSFSTLEIQRTEQGDSAMYLCASSFFTGTGITNYGYTFGSGTRLTVV.

The genes are TRBV27 and TRBJ1-1; unclear D gene. The V end lost 8 bases, the J end lost 0 bases, and 10 bases lay between the germline ends. The CDR3 runs to 13 residues. Germline CDR1 reads MNHEY; CDR2 reads SMNVEV (reference sequence). Written as DNA, the CDR3 is TGTGCCAGCCGCGGTTTTATGAACACTGAAGCTTTCTTT. It translates to CASRGFMNTEAFF.

This sequence joins TRBV27 and TRBJ2-2; TRBD2 is a possible D gene (6 bases). V was trimmed by 2 bases and J by 8 bases, leaving 21 bases between them. The CDR3 sequence is 17 residues long. Per the germline V gene, CDR1 is MNHEY and CDR2 is SMNVEV (reference sequence). The CDR3 bases are TGTGCCAGCAGTTTACTTCCCGGACTACCCATCTCAGGGGAGCTGTTTTTT. Translating gives CASSLLPGLPISGELFF.

Here the CDR3 DNA reads TGTGCCAGCAGTTCGGGACAGGGGGCCCTTTATGGCTACACCTTC. Protein product: CASSSGQGALYGYTF. The V gene is TRBV28, the J gene TRBJ1-2; TRBD1 aligns across 12 bases. This CDR3 has 15 amino acids. Germline V lookup: CDR1 MDHEN, CDR2 SYDVKM. Germline trimming cut 4 bases from V and 5 bases from J; bases unmatched to any gene: 5.

The genes are TRBV7-8 and TRBJ1-1; D gene uncertain. The V gene's germline CDR1 is SGHVS and CDR2 FQNEAQ. V shed 4 bases and J shed 2 bases, with 8 bases lying between them. The CDR3 runs 13 residues. CDR3 region: CASSSQINTEAFF. CDR3 nucleotide sequence: TGTGCCAGCAGCTCCCAAATCAACACTGAAGCTTTCTTT.

The V and J genes are TRBV6-6 and TRBJ1-5; D is ambiguous. Germline CDR1 is MNHNY and CDR2 is SVGAGI (reference sequence). V lost 6 bases, J lost 6 bases, and 12 bases lay in between. CDR3 length equals 13 residues. CDR3 in DNA: TGTGCCAGCAGACCCGACTTCGTTCAGCCCCAGCATTTT. It translates to CASRPDFVQPQHF.

This clone showed up just once. V usage is TRBV27 and J usage is TRBJ1-5, with D uncertain. V was trimmed by 3 bases and J by 5 bases, leaving 11 bases between them. The CDR3 length is 14 residues. Per the germline V gene, CDR1 is MNHEY and CDR2 is SMNVEV (reference sequence). CDR3 sequence: CASSLGGFYQPQHF. The CDR3 coding sequence is TGTGCCAGCAGTTTGGGAGGATTTTATCAGCCCCAGCATTTT.

This rearrangement joins TRBV6-1 to TRBJ2-1; D may be TRBD2 (5 bases). Germline V gene sequence: CDR1 MNHNS, CDR2 SASEGT. The CDR3 spans 13 residues. V lost 7 bases and J lost 10, with 17 bases in between. The DNA for the CDR3 is TGTGCCAGCAAGTACTTTTCCCCGGGGGAGCAGTTCTTC. Residues: CASKYFSPGEQFF.

V is TRBV18 and J is TRBJ1-4; 8 nucleotides match TRBD1. This CDR3 has 17 residues. CDR1 and CDR2 (germline): KGHSH, LQKENI. The trim removed 3 bases at V and 0 bases at J, leaving 6 bases unmatched. Here the CDR3 reads CASSPGTGIATNEKLFF. The CDR3 bases are TGTGCCAGCTCACCGGGGACAGGAATTGCAACTAATGAAAAACTGTTTTTT.

V gene TRBV7-9 combines with J gene TRBJ1-4, with 11 bases fitting TRBD1. This CDR3 comprises 14 residues. Trimming cost V 5 bases and J 8 bases; bases outside gene matches: 4. Germline loops: CDR1 SEHNR, CDR2 FQNEAQ (reference sequence). DNA for the CDR3: TGTGCCAGCAGCCAGGGACAGGGGGAGGAAAAACTGTTTTTT. Protein sequence: CASSQGQGEEKLFF.

The chain employs TRBV7-8 and TRBJ1-1; weak D call: TRBD1 (5 bases). The CDR3 has 14 residues. Per the germline V gene, CDR1 is SGHVS and CDR2 is FQNEAQ. V was shortened by 2 bases and J by 1 base, with 8 bases between the two germline ends. The CDR3 DNA reads as TGTGCCAGCAGCTTACTCCAGGGGAACACTGAAGCTTTCTTT. The encoded protein is CASSLLQGNTEAFF.

The CDR3 sequence is CATTPAGTGGREQYF. The CDR3 DNA sequence: TGTGCCACCACCCCGGCCGGGACAGGGGGTCGCGAGCAGTACTTC. V and J are TRBV19 and TRBJ2-7; TRBD1 matches 11 bases. The germline gives CDR1 LNHDA, CDR2 SQIVND (reference sequence). This CDR3 comprises 15 residues. Unmatched junction bases numbered 14, after V lost 10 bases and J lost 6 bases.

This clone was found once. The V gene is TRBV7-8, the J gene TRBJ1-2; TRBD1 matches 7 bases. The CDR3 is 13 residues long. V gave up 3 bases and J gave up 8 bases; unmatched junction bases: 6. The germline gives CDR1 SGHVS, CDR2 FQNEAQ. The CDR3 loop reads CASSLEGALGYTF. CDR3 DNA sequence: TGTGCCAGCAGCTTGGAGGGGGCATTAGGCTACACCTTC.

The chain links TRBV20-1 to TRBJ2-3; no firm D call. Per the germline V gene, CDR1 is DFQATT and CDR2 is SNEGSKA (reference sequence). V was cut by 3 bases and J by 5 bases, with 6 bases left in between. CDR3 length: 11 residues. CDR3: CSASSGDTQYF. The CDR3 DNA sequence: TGCAGTGCTAGTTCGGGAGATACGCAGTATTTT.

V is TRBV5-1 and J is TRBJ2-3; tentative D call: TRBD1 (6 bases). V shed 6 bases and J shed 2 bases, with 16 bases lying between them. The CDR3 is 15 amino acids. Looked up from germline, CDR1 is SGHRS and CDR2 is YFSETQ. CDR3 sequence reads: CASIPLGGDTDTQYF. The CDR3 DNA follows: TGCGCCAGCATCCCTTTAGGGGGAGACACAGATACGCAGTATTTT.

V and J are TRBV6-1 and TRBJ1-6, with D perhaps TRBD1 (6 bases). Trimming took off 6 bases at V and 8 bases at J, with 11 bases between the two ends. The CDR3 loop spans 13 amino acids. Germline assignment: CDR1 MNHNS and CDR2 SASEGT. The DNA for the CDR3 is TGTGCCAGCAGCGACAGGTACGATTCACCCCTCCACTTT. As protein: CASSDRYDSPLHF.

V usage is TRBV2 and J usage is TRBJ2-3; D is unresolved. Trimming removed 1 base at V and 1 base at J, with 6 bases between. Germline-derived CDR1 and CDR2 are SNHLY and FYNNEI. The CDR3 is made up of 14 amino acids. CDR3 amino acids: CASSEDVGTDTQYF. The CDR3 DNA sequence: TGTGCCAGCAGTGAAGACGTAGGCACAGATACGCAGTATTTT.

This chain uses TRBV5-1 with TRBJ2-1; TRBD2 is a possible D gene (6 bases). V lost 6 bases, J lost 5 bases, and 12 bases lay in between. Germline V lookup: CDR1 SGHRS, CDR2 YFSETQ. The CDR3 extends over 13 amino acids. CDR3 region: CASTRDSNNEQFF. CDR3 nucleotides: TGCGCCAGCACCCGGGACTCGAACAATGAGCAGTTCTTC.

The chain recombines TRBV9 with TRBJ2-1, with D possibly matching TRBD2 (5 bases). This CDR3 spans 14 amino acids. The V end was cut by 1 base, the J end by 9 bases, with 14 bases between. The germline gives CDR1 SGDLS, CDR2 YYNGEE. CDR3 bases: TGTGCCAGCAGCGTATCAACCGGGGTGGGTGAGCAGTTCTTC. Amino acid sequence: CASSVSTGVGEQFF. Full variable domain (remainder filled in from reference TRBV9 and TRBJ2-1): DSGVTQTPKHLITATGQRVTLRCSPRSGDLSVYWYQQSLDQGLQFLIQYYNGEERAKGNILERFSAQQFPDLHSELNLSSLELGDSALYFCASSVSTGVGEQFFGPGTRLTVL.